The 30 T cell receptor beta chains in this list originate from one sample, sequenced in a study of long-term antiretroviral therapy in people with HIV. At the survey level, the v3.0 immunoSEQ assay was run. Measured with immunoSEQ multiplex PCR; TCRdb has only the in-frame clones, and not every one. The data hold just under 30,000 clones, with about 85% observed a single time. Sequences were derived from unsorted PBMCs, sampled roughly 5 years before starting antiretroviral therapy. Receptors were obtained from a man aged 50 to 59 with HIV.

As to this clone: A read error may produce the germline difference seen at one junction end. The V gene is TRBV28, the J gene TRBJ1-1; 9 bases align to TRBD1. The CDR3 runs to 16 residues. Germline CDR1 MDHEN, CDR2 SYDVKM. The CDR3 nucleotides are TGTGCCAGCAGTCTATGGACAGGGGATAGAGGCACTGAAGCTTTCTTT. It yields the protein CASSLWTGDRGTEAFF.

The rearrangement links TRBV2 to TRBJ2-7, with 9 bases matching TRBD1. V lost 7 bases and J lost 4; bases outside the gene matches: 8. The CDR3 sequence is 14 residues long. Looked up from germline, CDR1 is SNHLY and CDR2 is FYNNEI. The CDR3 region has the DNA TGTGCCAGCACTCCCCGGGACAGGGCTTACGAGCAGTACTTC. This translates into CASTPRDRAYEQYF.

V and J are TRBV5-1 and TRBJ2-5, with 12 nucleotides matching TRBD1. Germline V gives CDR1 SGHRS, CDR2 YFSETQ. The V and J ends lost 4 bases and 5 bases, in that order; junction bases with no gene match: 9. This CDR3 is built from 16 residues. CDR3 region: CASSMGQGALGETQYF. In DNA, the CDR3 is TGCGCCAGCAGCATGGGACAGGGGGCTCTGGGGGAGACCCAGTACTTC.

The chain employs TRBV6-5 and TRBJ2-3, with TRBD2 matching over 8 bases. Trimming at V came to 0 bases and at J to 2 bases, leaving 1 base not matched to a gene. The CDR3 contains 15 residues. Germline CDR1 and CDR2: MNHEY and SVGAGI. In nucleotides, the CDR3 is TGTGCCAGCAGTTACTCGGGACTAGACACAGATACGCAGTATTTT. Its protein product is CASSYSGLDTDTQYF.

The J gene is TRBJ1-6, the V gene TRBV6-5; no definite D call. Germline V gene data show CDR1 as MNHEY and CDR2 as SVGAGI. This CDR3 has 16 residues. Trimming pared 4 bases from V and 6 bases from J, leaving 16 bases between. CDR3 nucleotides: TGTGCCAGCAGTTCCTGGGCGGCGAGTATTAATTCACCCCTCCACTTT. Translated: CASSSWAASINSPLHF.

This chain links TRBV5-5 with TRBJ2-2; TRBD2 agrees at 14 bases. J was trimmed by 4 bases and V by 2 bases; bases with no gene match: 7. Germline CDR1 reads SGHKS; CDR2 reads YYEKEE (reference sequence). The CDR3 runs 18 residues. The CDR3 sequence: CASSLRLAGGPGTGELFF. Here the CDR3 DNA reads TGTGCCAGCAGCTTAAGACTAGCGGGAGGGCCGGGCACCGGGGAGCTGTTTTTT.

The V and J genes are TRBV7-9 and TRBJ2-1; 10 bases map to TRBD1. The CDR3 runs to 16 residues. J lost 7 bases, V lost 3 bases, and 9 bases had no gene match. The germline gives CDR1 SEHNR, CDR2 FQNEAQ (reference sequence). The CDR3: CASSLSRDRGANEQFF. The CDR3 nucleotides are TGTGCCAGCAGCTTGAGCCGGGACAGGGGAGCGAATGAGCAGTTCTTC.

The rearrangement joins TRBV27 to TRBJ2-3; perhaps TRBD1 as D (6 bases). Germline CDR1 and CDR2: MNHEY and SMNVEV (reference sequence). CDR3 length equals 18 residues. With 3 bases removed from V and 0 bases from J, the gap between germline ends came to 19 bases. The CDR3 region has the DNA TGTGCCAGCAGTTTGATAGGCGCCAGGGGCCCTAGCACAGATACGCAGTATTTT. Its translation: CASSLIGARGPSTDTQYF.

The V call is TRBV6-1, the J call TRBJ2-1; 7 nucleotides line up with TRBD1. Germline CDR1 reads MNHNS; CDR2 reads SASEGT. The CDR3 loop spans 14 amino acids. The ends lost 7 bases at V and 5 bases at J; junction bases unmatched: 8. CDR3 DNA: TGTGCCAGCATATACCGGGACAGCAACAATGAGCAGTTCTTC. Translation gives CASIYRDSNNEQFF.

This chain links TRBV7-9 with TRBJ1-1; no reliable D call. The CDR3 is 12 amino acids. CDR1 and CDR2 (germline): SEHNR, FQNEAQ (reference sequence). V shed 5 bases and J shed 4 bases, with 8 bases lying between them. The chain's CDR3 is CASSPRSTEAFF. CDR3 DNA: TGTGCCAGCAGCCCTAGAAGCACTGAAGCTTTCTTT.

The chain carries TRBV7-9 and TRBJ2-1; TRBD2 agrees at 8 bases. Germline loops: CDR1 SEHNR, CDR2 FQNEAQ (reference sequence). CDR3 length: 16 amino acids. The V and J ends lost 2 bases and 6 bases, in that order; junction bases with no gene match: 9. This CDR3 reads CASSLPAGVRGNEQFF. The CDR3, as DNA: TGTGCCAGCAGCTTACCAGCGGGAGTTAGGGGCAATGAGCAGTTCTTC.

The chain has TRBV7-7 and TRBJ2-3; 8 bases are shared with TRBD2. Germline V gene sequence: CDR1 SSHAT, CDR2 FNYEAQ (reference sequence). The length of the CDR3 is 15 residues. After removal of 3 bases from V and 3 bases from J, the junction contained 5 bases not matched to a gene. The CDR3: CASSFIPGGTDTQYF. Written as DNA, the CDR3 is TGTGCCAGCAGCTTTATCCCGGGAGGGACAGATACGCAGTATTTT. The variable domain in full, completed from reference TRBV7-7 and TRBJ2-3, reads GAGVSQSPRYKVTKRGQDVTLRCDPISSHATLYWYQQALGQGPEFLTYFNYEAQPDKSGLPSDRFSAERPEGSISTLTIQRTEQRDSAMYRCASSFIPGGTDTQYFGPGTRLTVL.

This chain's CDR3 is CASSTRLAGVGDTQYF. The CDR3 DNA sequence: TGTGCCAGCAGCACCAGACTAGCGGGAGTTGGAGATACGCAGTATTTT. The chain employs TRBV5-4 and TRBJ2-3; 12 bases are shared with TRBD2. V dropped 4 bases and J dropped 5; count of bases not matched to a gene: 8. The CDR3 totals 16 residues. CDR1 is SGHNT, CDR2 YYREEE, per germline (reference sequence).

The CDR3 DNA follows: TGTGCCTGGAGCCTACAGGGGCTGAGGCACAATGAGCAGTTCTTC. Residues: CAWSLQGLRHNEQFF. This chain uses TRBV30 with TRBJ2-1, with 7 bases identical to TRBD1. V was pared by 3 bases and J by 5 bases, with 10 bases of the junction left unmatched. The CDR3 sequence is 15 residues long. Germline assignment: CDR1 GTSNPN and CDR2 SVGIG (reference sequence).

This sequence joins TRBV14 and TRBJ2-3; D is possibly TRBD2 (5 bases). The V and J ends lost 1 base and 4 bases respectively, with 18 bases between them. CDR3 length: 17 amino acids. The germline V gene encodes CDR1 SGHDN and CDR2 FVKESK. The CDR3: CASSQGLGKRISDTQYF. Here the CDR3 DNA reads TGTGCCAGCAGCCAAGGGTTGGGCAAGCGGATATCAGATACGCAGTATTTT.

This clone was seen a single time. The chain joins TRBV7-9 to TRBJ2-7, with 8 nucleotides matching TRBD2. The CDR3 has 14 residues. V lost 4 bases, J lost 5 bases, and 7 bases stayed unmatched. Germline CDR1 and CDR2: SEHNR and FQNEAQ (reference sequence). CDR3 sequence: CASSSGPGGHEQYF. In DNA form, the CDR3 reads TGTGCCAGCAGCTCGGGCCCGGGGGGGCACGAGCAGTACTTC.

The CDR3 region is CASTDSNQPQHF. DNA of the CDR3: TGTGCCAGCACGGATAGCAATCAGCCCCAGCATTTT. The rearrangement links TRBV7-9 to TRBJ1-5, with D uncertain. V lost 7 bases to trimming and J lost 0 bases, with 4 bases between them. CDR1 is SEHNR, CDR2 FQNEAQ, per germline (reference sequence). The CDR3 totals 12 residues.

The table lists this clone with a count of one. The chain carries TRBV7-2 and TRBJ2-1, with a possible D match to TRBD2 (5 bases). CDR3 length: 15 residues. Trimming removed 1 base at V and 4 bases at J, with 11 bases between. CDR1 is SGHTA, CDR2 FQGNSA, per germline. The DNA of the CDR3 is TGTGCCAGCAGCTTAGGGCTAAGCGGATACAATGAGCAGTTCTTC. Translation gives CASSLGLSGYNEQFF. Supplemented by reference TRBV7-2 and TRBJ2-1, the full variable domain reads GAGVSQSPSNKVTEKGKDVELRCDPISGHTALYWYRQSLGQGLEFLIYFQGNSAPDKSGLPSDRFSAERTGGSVSTLTIQRTQQEDSAVYLCASSLGLSGYNEQFFGPGTRLTVL.

The sample holds one count of this clone. The CDR3 protein is CAWSGYFSYGEQYF. For the CDR3, the DNA is TGTGCCTGGAGTGGGTACTTCTCGTACGGCGAGCAGTACTTC. The chain employs TRBV30 and TRBJ2-7; D gene ambiguous. Germline V CDR1 and CDR2: GTSNPN, SVGIG (reference sequence). The CDR3 extends over 14 amino acids. Between the trimmed V and J ends, which lost 1 base and 6 bases, there was a span of 16 bases.

The chain has TRBV29-1 and TRBJ2-5; 10 nucleotides align to TRBD2. This CDR3 contains 13 residues. Trimming took 7 bases from V and 5 from J; bases not matched to a gene: 7. Germline assignment: CDR1 SQVTM and CDR2 ANQGSEA. CDR3 bases: TGCAGCGCTCAATCTAGCGGGGGTGAGACCCAGTACTTC. It translates to CSAQSSGGETQYF.

The chain employs TRBV2 and TRBJ2-5; D is uncertain. There are 11 residues in the CDR3. Looked up from germline, CDR1 is SNHLY and CDR2 is FYNNEI. Trimming cost V 7 bases and J 3 bases, with 6 bases left between them. The CDR3 here is CASKIEETQYF. In DNA, the CDR3 is TGTGCCAGCAAAATAGAAGAGACCCAGTACTTC.

This chain connects TRBV7-9 to TRBJ2-3; 9 bases align to TRBD2. Germline CDR1 is SEHNR and CDR2 is FQNEAQ (reference sequence). J was trimmed by 6 bases and V by 6 bases; bases with no gene match: 4. The CDR3 totals 13 residues. This chain's CDR3 is CASRNSGSDTQYF. As DNA, the CDR3 is TGTGCCAGCAGAAATAGCGGGAGTGATACGCAGTATTTT.

The chain joins TRBV5-1 to TRBJ2-1, with D hard to call. Germline V gives CDR1 SGHRS, CDR2 YFSETQ. The V end was cut by 4 bases, the J end by 0 bases, with 14 bases between. The CDR3 loop spans 16 amino acids. CDR3 amino acids: CASSADFPSSYNEQFF. The CDR3 DNA reads TGCGCCAGCAGCGCTGACTTCCCGAGCTCCTACAATGAGCAGTTCTTC.

The chain employs TRBV5-1 and TRBJ2-1; D unclear. CDR1 SGHRS and CDR2 YFSETQ come from the germline V gene. V lost 4 bases and J 2 bases, leaving 7 bases between the germline ends. The CDR3 spans 13 residues. The CDR3 protein is CASSGSAYNEQFF. DNA for the CDR3: TGCGCCAGCAGCGGTAGTGCCTACAATGAGCAGTTCTTC.

The V and J genes are TRBV7-2 and TRBJ2-7; 11 nucleotides align to TRBD2. Trimming at V came to 5 bases and at J to 5 bases, leaving 17 bases not matched to a gene. The CDR3 totals 18 residues. CDR1 SGHTA and CDR2 FQGNSA come from the germline V gene. The CDR3 spells CASSVGDPQLAGVNEQYF. The CDR3 nucleotides read TGTGCCAGCAGCGTAGGAGACCCTCAACTAGCGGGAGTTAACGAGCAGTACTTC.

V is TRBV19 and J is TRBJ1-5; D is unresolved. Germline V gene lookup returns CDR1 LNHDA and CDR2 SQIVND (reference sequence). The V end was cut by 3 bases, the J end by 7 bases, with 19 bases between. The CDR3 extends over 16 amino acids. For the CDR3, the DNA is TGTGCCAGTAGTATTTGGAAGCCCCCCGTAGTGCAGCCCCAGCATTTT. Translated: CASSIWKPPVVQPQHF.

The chain links TRBV5-5 to TRBJ1-6; no clear D. The CDR3 is 17 residues long. Per germline, CDR1 SGHKS and CDR2 YYEKEE (reference sequence). V was clipped by 1 base and J by 4 bases, with 15 bases between them. This CDR3 reads CASSLLRESPYNSPLHF. DNA of the CDR3: TGTGCCAGCAGCTTGTTAAGGGAGTCCCCATATAATTCACCCCTCCACTTT.

This chain links TRBV19 with TRBJ2-7, with 14 nucleotides matching TRBD2. Germline V CDR1 and CDR2: LNHDA, SQIVND (reference sequence). J was trimmed by 5 bases and V by 3 bases; bases with no gene match: 6. There are 16 residues in the CDR3. The CDR3 DNA reads TGTGCCAGTAGTATGACTAGCGGGGGGGCCGTCCACGAGCAGTACTTC. Residues: CASSMTSGGAVHEQYF.

The chain employs TRBV19 and TRBJ1-5; 8 positions match TRBD1. The length of the CDR3 is 17 residues. The V segment lost 3 bases and the J segment 3 bases; nucleotides outside the gene matches: 10. Per the germline V gene, CDR1 is LNHDA and CDR2 is SQIVND (reference sequence). Written as DNA, the CDR3 is TGTGCCAGTAGTATGCGACAGGGACAGGTATACAATCAGCCCCAGCATTTT. Translating gives CASSMRQGQVYNQPQHF.

The gene calls are TRBV27 and TRBJ2-1; TRBD1 might be the D (6 bases). Trimming took off 3 bases at V and 0 bases at J, with 27 bases between the two ends. This CDR3 has 21 residues. Germline CDR1 is MNHEY and CDR2 is SMNVEV (reference sequence). CDR3 nucleotides: TGTGCCAGCAGTTTCCGTCGTCCAGGGGAGATATCAACAAGCTCCTACAATGAGCAGTTCTTC. The encoded protein is CASSFRRPGEISTSSYNEQFF.